The clone carrying this T cell receptor beta chain was seen many times. The antigen is undetermined. Sample time point: persistent/refractory GD, antithyroid drugs over 5 years with positive TRAb. With RNA extracted from PBMCs as input, the TCR library was made. Through Arm-PCR of CDR3 regions and iRepertoire HTBI primers, TCR beta libraries were built. TCRdb reanalysed the multiplex PCR reads using MiXCR and keeps one entry per CDR3 protein. The table lists roughly 470,000 distinct CDR3 sequences, around 20% of them singletons. From germline, CDR1 is MDHEN and CDR2 SYDVKM. The CDR3 contains 13 residues. V was pared by 6 bases and J by 1 base, with 10 bases between. The data stem from a study of regulatory T cells in long-lasting Graves disease. Turning to the study itself: Over 5 years of antithyroid drugs plus positive TSH receptor antibodies defined persistent Graves' disease. Study outcomes and limitations: Gene preferences differed: TRBV28, TRBJ1-2, TRBJ2-5 in persistent cases. Since the sample size was small, accuracy may have been reduced.

The chain has TRBV28 and TRBJ2-7; the D is unclear. The TCR comes from a female donor with Graves disease. The sequences come from peripheral blood mononuclear cells (PBMCs), collected when the disease was refractory, from a patient treated with antithyroid drugs. CDR3 nucleotide sequence: TGTGCCAGCAGCCCCTGGAGTTCCTACGAGCAGTACTTC. As protein: CASSPWSSYEQYF.